The clone carrying this TCR beta chain was counted at least ten times. What it recognizes is unknown. Each CDR3 protein is one row after TCRdb ran MiXCR on the 5' RACE reads. The sample lists some 300,000 distinct CDR3 sequences; about 10% were seen once. The sample belongs to a study of T cells after yellow fever vaccination. Study-wide findings and caveats: The booster response re-showed most primary clones: 95% to 96% CD4, around 87% CD8. Weaker overall was a secondary response that nonetheless peaked faster, on day 5 versus 15. Abundant clonotypes from the bulk population could have been carried over as contaminants into FACS-sorted repertoires.

The CDR3 is 15 residues long. Germline CDR1 is SGHRS and CDR2 is YFSETQ. The V segment lost 5 bases and the J segment 2 bases; nucleotides outside the gene matches: 4. The sequenced sample was CD4+ T cells sorted from PBMCs, obtained 5 days after the yellow fever booster vaccination. The chain recombines TRBV5-1 with TRBJ2-7, with 13 bases that match TRBD2. The TCR comes from a man aged 18 to 30 who received the YFV17D yellow fever vaccine. The CDR3 region is CASRLGTSGTYEQYF. CDR3 sequence (DNA): TGCGCCAGCAGGCTCGGGACTAGCGGGACCTACGAGCAGTACTTC.